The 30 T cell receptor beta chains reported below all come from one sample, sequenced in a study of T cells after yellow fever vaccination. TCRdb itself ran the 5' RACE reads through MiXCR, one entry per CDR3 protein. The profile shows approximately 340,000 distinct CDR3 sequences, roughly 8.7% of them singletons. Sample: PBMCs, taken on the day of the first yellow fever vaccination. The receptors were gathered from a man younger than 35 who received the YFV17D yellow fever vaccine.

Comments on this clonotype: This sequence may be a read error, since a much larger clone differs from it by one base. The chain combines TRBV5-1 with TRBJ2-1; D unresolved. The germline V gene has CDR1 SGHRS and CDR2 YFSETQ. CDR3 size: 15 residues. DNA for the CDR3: TGCGCCAGCGGCTTGGATCGGCCTTGGGTCAATGAGCAGTTCTTC. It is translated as CASGLDRPWVNEQFF.

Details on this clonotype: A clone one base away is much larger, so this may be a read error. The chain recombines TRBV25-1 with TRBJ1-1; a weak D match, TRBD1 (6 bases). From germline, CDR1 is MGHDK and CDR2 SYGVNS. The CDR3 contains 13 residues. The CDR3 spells CAISAGHYTEAFF. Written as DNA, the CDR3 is TGTGCCATCAGTGCGGGACATTACACTGAAGCTTTCTTT.

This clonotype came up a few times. The CDR3 protein is CASSKTWGITDTQYF. CDR3 DNA: TGTGCCAGCAGCAAAACCTGGGGGATCACAGATACGCAGTATTTT. The chain recombines TRBV7-6 with TRBJ2-3; D is possibly TRBD1 or TRBD2 (5 bases each). The germline V and J ends were trimmed by 5 bases and 2 bases, with 14 bases remaining between them. The CDR3 loop spans 15 amino acids. Germline-derived CDR1 and CDR2 are SGHVS and FNYEAQ.

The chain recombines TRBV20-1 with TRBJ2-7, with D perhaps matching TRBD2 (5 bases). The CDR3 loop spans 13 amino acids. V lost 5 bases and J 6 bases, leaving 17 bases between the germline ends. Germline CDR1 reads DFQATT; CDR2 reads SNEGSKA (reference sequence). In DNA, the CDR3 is TGCAGTGCTCGGGGTGGGTCCTCCCGCGAGCAGTACTTC. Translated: CSARGGSSREQYF.

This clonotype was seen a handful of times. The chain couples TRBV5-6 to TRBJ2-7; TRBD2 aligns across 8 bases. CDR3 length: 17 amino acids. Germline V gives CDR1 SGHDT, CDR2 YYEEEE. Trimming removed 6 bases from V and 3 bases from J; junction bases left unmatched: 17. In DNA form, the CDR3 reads TGTGCCAGCAACGAAAAAACTCGGCTCGGGAGGGACTACGAGCAGTACGTC. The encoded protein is CASNEKTRLGRDYEQYV.

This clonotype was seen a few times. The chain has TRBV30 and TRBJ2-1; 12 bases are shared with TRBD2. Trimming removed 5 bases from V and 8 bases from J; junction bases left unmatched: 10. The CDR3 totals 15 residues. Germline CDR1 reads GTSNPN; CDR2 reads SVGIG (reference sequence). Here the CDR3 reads CAWAPLAGGPDEQFF. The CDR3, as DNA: TGTGCCTGGGCGCCCCTAGCGGGGGGGCCGGATGAGCAGTTCTTC.

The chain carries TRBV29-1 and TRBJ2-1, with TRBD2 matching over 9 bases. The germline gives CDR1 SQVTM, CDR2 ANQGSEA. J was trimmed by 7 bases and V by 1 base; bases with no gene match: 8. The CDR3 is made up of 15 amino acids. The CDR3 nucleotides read TGCAGCGTTGAAGCCGGGCGGGGGGGAGCGAATGAGCAGTTCTTC. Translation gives CSVEAGRGGANEQFF.

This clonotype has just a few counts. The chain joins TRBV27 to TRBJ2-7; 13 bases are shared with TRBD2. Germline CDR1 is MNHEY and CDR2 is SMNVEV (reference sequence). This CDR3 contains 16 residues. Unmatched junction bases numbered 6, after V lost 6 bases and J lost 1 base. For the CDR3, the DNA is TGTGCCAGCAGATCCGTACTAGCGGGGGGGTCCTACGAGCAGTACTTC. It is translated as CASRSVLAGGSYEQYF.

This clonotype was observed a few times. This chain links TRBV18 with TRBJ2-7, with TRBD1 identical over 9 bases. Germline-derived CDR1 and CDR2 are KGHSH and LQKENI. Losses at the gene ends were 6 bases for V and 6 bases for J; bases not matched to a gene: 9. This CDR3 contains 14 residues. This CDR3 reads CASSPRTGVSEQYV. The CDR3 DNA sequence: TGTGCCAGCTCTCCTAGGACAGGGGTAAGCGAGCAGTACGTC.

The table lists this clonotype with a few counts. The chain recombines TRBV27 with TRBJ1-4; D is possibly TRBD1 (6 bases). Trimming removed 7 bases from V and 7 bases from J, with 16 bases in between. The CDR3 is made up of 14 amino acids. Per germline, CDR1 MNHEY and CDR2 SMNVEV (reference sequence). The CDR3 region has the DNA TGTGCCAGCAAAGCGGCAGGGGCGGCTGAAAAACTGTTTTTT. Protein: CASKAAGAAEKLFF.

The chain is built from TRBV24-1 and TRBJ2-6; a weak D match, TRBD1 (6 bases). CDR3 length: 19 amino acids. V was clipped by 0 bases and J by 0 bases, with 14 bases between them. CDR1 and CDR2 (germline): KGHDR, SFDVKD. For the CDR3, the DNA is TGTGCCACCAGTGATTTGGACCCTCAGGGGAGCTCTGGGGCCAACGTCCTGACTTTC. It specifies CATSDLDPQGSSGANVLTF.

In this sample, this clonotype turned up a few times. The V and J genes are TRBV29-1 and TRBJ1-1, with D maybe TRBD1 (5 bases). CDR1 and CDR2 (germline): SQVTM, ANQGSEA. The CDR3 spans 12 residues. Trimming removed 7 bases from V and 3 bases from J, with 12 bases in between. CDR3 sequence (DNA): TGCAGCGCACGCCCGGGGGACACTGAAGCTTTCTTT. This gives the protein CSARPGDTEAFF.

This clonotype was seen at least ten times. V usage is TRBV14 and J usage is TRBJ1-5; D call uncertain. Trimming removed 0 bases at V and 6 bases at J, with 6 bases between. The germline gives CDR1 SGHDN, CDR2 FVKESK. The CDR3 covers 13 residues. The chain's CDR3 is CASSQDLFQPQHF. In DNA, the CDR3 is TGTGCCAGCAGCCAAGATCTCTTTCAGCCCCAGCATTTT.

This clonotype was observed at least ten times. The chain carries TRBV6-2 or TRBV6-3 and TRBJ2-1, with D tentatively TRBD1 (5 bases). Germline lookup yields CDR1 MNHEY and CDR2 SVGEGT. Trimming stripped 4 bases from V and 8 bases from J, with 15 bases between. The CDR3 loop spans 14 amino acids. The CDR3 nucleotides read TGTGCCAGCAGTTGGGGCAGGGAAAGAGATGAGCAGTTCTTC. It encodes CASSWGRERDEQFF.

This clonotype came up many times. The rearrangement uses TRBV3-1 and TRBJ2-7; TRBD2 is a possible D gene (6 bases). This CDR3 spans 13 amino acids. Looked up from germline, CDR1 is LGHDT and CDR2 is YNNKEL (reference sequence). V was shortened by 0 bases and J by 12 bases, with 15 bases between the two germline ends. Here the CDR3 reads CASSQELAGRSYF. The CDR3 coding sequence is TGTGCCAGCAGCCAAGAACTAGCAGGACGGTCGTACTTC.

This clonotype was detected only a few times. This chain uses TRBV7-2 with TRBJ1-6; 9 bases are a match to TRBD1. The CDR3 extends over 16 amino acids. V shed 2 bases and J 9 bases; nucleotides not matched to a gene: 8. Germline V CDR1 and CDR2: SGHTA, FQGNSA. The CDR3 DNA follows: TGTGCCAGCAGCTTATACCCCGGGACAGGGCTTTCACCCCTCCACTTT. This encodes CASSLYPGTGLSPLHF.

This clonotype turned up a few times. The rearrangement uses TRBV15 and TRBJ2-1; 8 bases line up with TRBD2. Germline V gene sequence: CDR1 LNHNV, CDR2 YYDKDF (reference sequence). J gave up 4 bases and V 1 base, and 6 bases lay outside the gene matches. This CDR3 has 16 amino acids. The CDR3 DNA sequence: TGTGCCACCAGCAGAGTCGGCAGCGGGGGTTACAATGAGCAGTTCTTC. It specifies CATSRVGSGGYNEQFF.

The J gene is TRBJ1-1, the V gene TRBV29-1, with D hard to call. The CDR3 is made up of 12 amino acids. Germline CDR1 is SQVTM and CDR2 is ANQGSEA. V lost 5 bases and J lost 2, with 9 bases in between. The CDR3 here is CSVKHSNTEAFF. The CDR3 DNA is TGCAGCGTTAAGCACAGTAACACTGAAGCTTTCTTT.

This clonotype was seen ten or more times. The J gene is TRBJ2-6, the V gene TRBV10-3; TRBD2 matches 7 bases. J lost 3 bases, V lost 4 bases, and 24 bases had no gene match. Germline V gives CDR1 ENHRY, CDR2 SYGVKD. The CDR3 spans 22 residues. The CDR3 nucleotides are TGTGCCATCAGTGTGGGTCTGCTAGCGGCAGGGCCGGAGGTCGGTGGGGCCAACGTCCTGACTTTC. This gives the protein CAISVGLLAAGPEVGGANVLTF.

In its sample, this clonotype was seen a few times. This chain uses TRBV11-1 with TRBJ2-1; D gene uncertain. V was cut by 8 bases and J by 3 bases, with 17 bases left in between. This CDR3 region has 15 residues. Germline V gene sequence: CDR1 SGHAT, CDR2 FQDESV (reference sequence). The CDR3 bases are TGTGCCAGCGAGACTGGAAGGTACGGCTACAATGAGCAGTTCTTC. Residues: CASETGRYGYNEQFF.

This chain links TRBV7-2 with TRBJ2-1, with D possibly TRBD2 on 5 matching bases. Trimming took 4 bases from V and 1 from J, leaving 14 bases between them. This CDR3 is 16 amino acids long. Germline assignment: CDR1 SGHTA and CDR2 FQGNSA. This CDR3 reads CASSSRFSGSYNEQFF. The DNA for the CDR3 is TGTGCCAGCAGCTCACGTTTTTCGGGATCCTACAATGAGCAGTTCTTC.

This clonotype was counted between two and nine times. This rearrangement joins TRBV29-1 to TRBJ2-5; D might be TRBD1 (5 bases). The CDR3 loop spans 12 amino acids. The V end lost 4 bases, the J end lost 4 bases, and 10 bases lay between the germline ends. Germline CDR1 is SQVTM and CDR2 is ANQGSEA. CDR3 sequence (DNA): TGCAGCGTTGGGGTCACAGGAGAGACCCAGTACTTC. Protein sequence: CSVGVTGETQYF. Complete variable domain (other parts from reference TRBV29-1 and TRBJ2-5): SAVISQKPSRDICQRGTSLTIQCQVDSQVTMMFWYRQQPGQSLTLIATANQGSEATYESGFVIDKFPISRPNLTFSTLTVSNMSPEDSSIYLCSVGVTGETQYFGPGTRLLVL.

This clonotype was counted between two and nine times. CDR3 sequence reads: CASSLAHGQRDTDTQYF. For the CDR3, the DNA is TGTGCCAGCAGCTTAGCGCATGGGCAGAGAGACACAGATACGCAGTATTTT. The V gene is TRBV7-2, the J gene TRBJ2-3; D gene uncertain. V was clipped by 0 bases and J by 2 bases, with 15 bases between them. In germline, CDR1 is SGHTA, CDR2 FQGNSA. This CDR3 has 17 residues. The whole variable domain, filled in from reference TRBV7-2 and TRBJ2-3, reads GAGVSQSPSNKVTEKGKDVELRCDPISGHTALYWYRQSLGQGLEFLIYFQGNSAPDKSGLPSDRFSAERTGGSVSTLTIQRTQQEDSAVYLCASSLAHGQRDTDTQYFGPGTRLTVL.

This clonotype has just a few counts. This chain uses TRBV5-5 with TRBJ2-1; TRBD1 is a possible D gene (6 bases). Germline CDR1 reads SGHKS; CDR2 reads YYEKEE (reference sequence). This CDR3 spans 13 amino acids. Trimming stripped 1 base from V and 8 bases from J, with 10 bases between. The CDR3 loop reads CASSLRGIDEQFF. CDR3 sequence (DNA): TGTGCCAGCAGCTTGAGGGGGATCGATGAGCAGTTCTTC.

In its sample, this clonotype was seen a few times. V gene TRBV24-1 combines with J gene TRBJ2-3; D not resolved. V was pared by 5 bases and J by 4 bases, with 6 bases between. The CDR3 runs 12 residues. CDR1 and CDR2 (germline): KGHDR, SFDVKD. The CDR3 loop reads CATSVSADTQYF. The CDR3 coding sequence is TGTGCCACCAGTGTATCGGCAGATACGCAGTATTTT.

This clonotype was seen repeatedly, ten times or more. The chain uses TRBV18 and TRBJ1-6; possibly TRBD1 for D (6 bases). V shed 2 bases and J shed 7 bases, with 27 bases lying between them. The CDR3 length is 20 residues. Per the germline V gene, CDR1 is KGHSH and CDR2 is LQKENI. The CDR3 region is CASSPRLLTGTQKANSPLHF. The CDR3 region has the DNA TGTGCCAGCTCACCAAGACTCCTCACCGGGACACAAAAAGCCAATTCACCCCTCCACTTT.

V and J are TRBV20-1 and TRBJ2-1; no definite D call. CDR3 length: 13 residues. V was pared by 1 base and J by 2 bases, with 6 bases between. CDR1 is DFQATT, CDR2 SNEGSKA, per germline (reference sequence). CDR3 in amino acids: CSARGGPYNEQFF. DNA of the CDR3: TGCAGTGCTAGAGGGGGTCCCTACAATGAGCAGTTCTTC.

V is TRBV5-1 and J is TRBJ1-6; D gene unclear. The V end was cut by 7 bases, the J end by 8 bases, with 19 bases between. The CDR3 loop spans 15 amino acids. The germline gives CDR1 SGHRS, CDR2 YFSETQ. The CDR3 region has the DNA TGCGCCAGCTCCCAAGGCAACGGGGAGGATTCACCCCTCCACTTT. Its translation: CASSQGNGEDSPLHF.

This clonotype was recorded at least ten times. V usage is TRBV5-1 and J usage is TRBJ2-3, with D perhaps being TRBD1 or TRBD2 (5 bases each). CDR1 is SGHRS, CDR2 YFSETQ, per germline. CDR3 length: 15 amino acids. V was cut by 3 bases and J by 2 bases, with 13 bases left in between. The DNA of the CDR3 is TGCGCCAGCAGCTCGGGACCTGCCACCACAGATACGCAGTATTTT. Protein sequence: CASSSGPATTDTQYF.

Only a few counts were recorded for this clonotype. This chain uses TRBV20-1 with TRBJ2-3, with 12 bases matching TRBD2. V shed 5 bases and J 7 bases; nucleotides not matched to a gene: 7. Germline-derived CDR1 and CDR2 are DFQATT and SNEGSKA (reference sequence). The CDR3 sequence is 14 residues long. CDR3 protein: CSALLAGGGYTQYF. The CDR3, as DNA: TGCAGTGCTTTACTAGCGGGGGGTGGGTATACGCAGTATTTT.